This T cell receptor beta chain derives from a study of cytomegalovirus exposure and HLA in healthy donors. Overall study results and limits: Exclusion applied to some V segments, including TRBV6-2 and TRBV6-3, as they were indistinguishable. CMV antigen specificity of a few CMV-associated chains was confirmed in vitro. In a later analysis, TCR association rates varied by HLA locus: DRB1 most, HLA-C fewest.

This CDR3 contains 12 residues. Looked up from germline, CDR1 is SSHAT and CDR2 is FNYEAQ (reference sequence). Concerning this clone: Its antigen is unknown.

The primer mix had 60 Vbeta and 13 Jbeta primers. Repertoires were generated with immunoSEQ multiplex PCR, while TCRdb's copy carries only in-frame clones and drops some. The sample contains about 64,000 clones, about 85% of which appear only once. Sequencing was carried out using PBMCs. The TCR originated in a female donor in good health and CMV-seronegative. The chain joins TRBV7-7 to TRBJ2-5; 7 nucleotides align to TRBD2. DNA for the CDR3: TGTGCTAGCGGGCAGGACCAAGAGACCCAGTACTTC. Its translation is CASGQDQETQYF.